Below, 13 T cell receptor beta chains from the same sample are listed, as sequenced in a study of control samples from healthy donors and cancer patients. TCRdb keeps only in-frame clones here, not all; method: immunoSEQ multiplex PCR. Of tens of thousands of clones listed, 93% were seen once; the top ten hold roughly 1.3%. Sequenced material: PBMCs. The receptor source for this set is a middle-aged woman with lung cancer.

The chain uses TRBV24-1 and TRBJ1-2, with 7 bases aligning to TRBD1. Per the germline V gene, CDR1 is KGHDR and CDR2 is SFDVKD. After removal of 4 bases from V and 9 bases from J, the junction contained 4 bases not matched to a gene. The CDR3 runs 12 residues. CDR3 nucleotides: TGTGCCACCAGTGACCGGGGACAGCGCTACACCTTC. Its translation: CATSDRGQRYTF.

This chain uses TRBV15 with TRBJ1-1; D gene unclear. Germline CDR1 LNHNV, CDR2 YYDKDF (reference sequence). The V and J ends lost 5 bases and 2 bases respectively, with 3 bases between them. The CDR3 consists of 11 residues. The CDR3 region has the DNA TGTGCCACCAGCGGTAACACTGAAGCTTTCTTT. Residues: CATSGNTEAFF.

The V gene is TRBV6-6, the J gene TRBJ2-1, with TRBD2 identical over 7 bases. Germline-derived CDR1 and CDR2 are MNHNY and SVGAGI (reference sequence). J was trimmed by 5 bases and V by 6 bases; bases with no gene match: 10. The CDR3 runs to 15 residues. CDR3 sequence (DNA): TGTGCCAGCAGAGAAGGACTAGATCAAAACAATGAGCAGTTCTTC. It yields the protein CASREGLDQNNEQFF.

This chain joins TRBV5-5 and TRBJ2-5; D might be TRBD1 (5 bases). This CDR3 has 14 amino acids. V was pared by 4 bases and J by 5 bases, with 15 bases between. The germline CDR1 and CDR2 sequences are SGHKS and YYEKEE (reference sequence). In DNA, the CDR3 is TGTGCCAGCAGCCTCGACAGCCCTCTGGAGACCCAGTACTTC. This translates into CASSLDSPLETQYF.

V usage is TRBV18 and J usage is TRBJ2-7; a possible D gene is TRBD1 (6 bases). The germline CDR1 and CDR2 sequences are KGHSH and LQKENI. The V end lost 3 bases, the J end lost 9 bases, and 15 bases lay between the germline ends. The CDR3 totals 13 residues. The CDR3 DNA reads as TGTGCCAGCTCACCGCCTCAGGGGTTCGGGCAGTACTTC. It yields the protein CASSPPQGFGQYF.

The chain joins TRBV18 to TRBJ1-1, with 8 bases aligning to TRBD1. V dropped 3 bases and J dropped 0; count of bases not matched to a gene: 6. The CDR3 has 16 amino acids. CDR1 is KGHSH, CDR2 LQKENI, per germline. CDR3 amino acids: CASSPQGAGMNTEAFF. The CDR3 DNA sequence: TGTGCCAGCTCACCCCAGGGGGCGGGGATGAACACTGAAGCTTTCTTT.

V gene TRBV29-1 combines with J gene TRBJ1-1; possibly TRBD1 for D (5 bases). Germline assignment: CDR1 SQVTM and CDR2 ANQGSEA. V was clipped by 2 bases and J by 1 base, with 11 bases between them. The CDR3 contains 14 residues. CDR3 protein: CSVEPGLPNTEAFF. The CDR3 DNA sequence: TGCAGCGTTGAACCGGGACTTCCGAACACTGAAGCTTTCTTT.

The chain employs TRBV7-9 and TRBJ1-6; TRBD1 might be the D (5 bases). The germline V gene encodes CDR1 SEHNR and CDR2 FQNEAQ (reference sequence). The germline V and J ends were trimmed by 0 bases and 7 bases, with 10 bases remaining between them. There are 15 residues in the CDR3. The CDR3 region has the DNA TGTGCCAGCAGCTTAGCGGGGCGGGGAAATTCACCCCTCCACTTT. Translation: CASSLAGRGNSPLHF. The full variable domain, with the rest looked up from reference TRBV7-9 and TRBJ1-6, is DTGVSQNPRHKITKRGQNVTFRCDPISEHNRLYWYRQTLGQGPEFLTYFQNEAQLEKSRLLSDRFSAERPKGSFSTLEIQRTEQGDSAMYLCASSLAGRGNSPLHFGNGTRLTVT.

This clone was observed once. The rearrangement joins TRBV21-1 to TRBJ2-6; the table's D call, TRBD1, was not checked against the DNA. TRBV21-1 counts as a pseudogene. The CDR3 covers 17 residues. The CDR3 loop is CASSKWDRVTGANVLTF. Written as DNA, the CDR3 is TGTGCCAGCAGCAAATGGGACAGGGTGACTGGGGCCAACGTCCTGACTTTC.

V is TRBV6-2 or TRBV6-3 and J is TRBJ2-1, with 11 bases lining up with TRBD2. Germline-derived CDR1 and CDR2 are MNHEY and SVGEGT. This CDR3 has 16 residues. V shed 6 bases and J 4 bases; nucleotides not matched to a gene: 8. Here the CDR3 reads CASSRLLAGAYNEQFF. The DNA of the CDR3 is TGTGCCAGCAGCCGTCTACTAGCGGGGGCGTACAATGAGCAGTTCTTC.

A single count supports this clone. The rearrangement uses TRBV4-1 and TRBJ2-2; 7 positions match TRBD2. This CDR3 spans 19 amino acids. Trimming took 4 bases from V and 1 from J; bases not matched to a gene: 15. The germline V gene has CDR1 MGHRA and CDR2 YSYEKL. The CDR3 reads CASSPSATSGAGNTGELFF. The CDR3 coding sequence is TGCGCCAGCAGCCCTTCGGCAACAAGCGGGGCGGGGAACACCGGGGAGCTGTTTTTT.

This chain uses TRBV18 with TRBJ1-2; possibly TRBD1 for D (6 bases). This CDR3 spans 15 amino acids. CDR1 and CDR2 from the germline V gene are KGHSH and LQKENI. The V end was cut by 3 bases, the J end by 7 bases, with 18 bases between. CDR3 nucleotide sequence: TGTGCCAGCTCACCGACAGGTGGCTGGAACGGTGGCTACACCTTC. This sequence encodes CASSPTGGWNGGYTF.

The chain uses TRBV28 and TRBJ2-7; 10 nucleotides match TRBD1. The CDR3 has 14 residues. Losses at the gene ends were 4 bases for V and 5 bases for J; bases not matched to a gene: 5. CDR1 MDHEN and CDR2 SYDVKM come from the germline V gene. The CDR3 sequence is CASSWRGQGNEQYF. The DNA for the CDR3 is TGTGCCAGCAGTTGGCGGGGACAGGGGAACGAGCAGTACTTC.